Below are 16 T cell receptor beta chains sequenced from a single sample in a study of shared clonotypes between healthy human individuals. Here immunoSEQ multiplex PCR was the method, and the copy in TCRdb shows in-frame clones only, minus some. Here the sample spans about 680,000 clones, around 73% being singletons. The sample consisted of memory CD4+ T cells sorted from blood. Subset noted: CD45RA-negative fraction. Receptor source: a woman in her twenties or thirties in good health.

The count of this clone is one. The genes are TRBV5-1 and TRBJ2-1; D is unclear. CDR3 length: 14 residues. With 0 bases removed from V and 9 bases from J, the gap between germline ends came to 13 bases. CDR1 and CDR2 from the germline V gene are SGHRS and YFSETQ. The CDR3 nucleotides read TGCGCCAGCAGCTTGGGACACGAATTCAGTGAGCAGTTCTTC. This codes for CASSLGHEFSEQFF.

V and J are TRBV10-1 and TRBJ2-7, with 10 bases matching TRBD1. With V trimmed by 6 bases and J by 2 bases, 7 bases remained unmatched. CDR1 is WNHNN and CDR2 is SYGVQD in the germline V gene (reference sequence). The CDR3 runs 15 residues. The CDR3 protein is CASSSSGTGAYEQYF. As DNA, the CDR3 is TGCGCCAGCAGCAGTTCCGGGACAGGGGCCTACGAGCAGTACTTC.

The DNA of the CDR3 is TGTGCCAGCAGTTTATCCGCCACTGCGGTCCGGGTCTATGGCTACACCTTC. It codes for CASSLSATAVRVYGYTF. This chain uses TRBV27 with TRBJ1-2; no reliable D call. This CDR3 contains 17 residues. The V gene lost 0 bases and the J gene lost 4 bases, with 18 bases spanning the gap. Germline V gene lookup returns CDR1 MNHEY and CDR2 SMNVEV (reference sequence).

This chain links TRBV29-1 with TRBJ2-5; the match to TRBD2 covers 7 bases. The CDR3 sequence is 13 residues long. Trimming cost V 6 bases and J 0 bases; bases outside gene matches: 4. Looked up from germline, CDR1 is SQVTM and CDR2 is ANQGSEA. CDR3 in DNA: TGCAGCGTGGGAGGGTACTACCAAGAGACCCAGTACTTC. It translates to CSVGGYYQETQYF.

This clone has only a few counts. This chain uses TRBV27 with TRBJ2-3; 7 bases align to TRBD1. There are 14 residues in the CDR3. Germline V lookup: CDR1 MNHEY, CDR2 SMNVEV (reference sequence). J gave up 2 bases and V 5 bases, and 4 bases lay outside the gene matches. Here the CDR3 reads CASSGGQVTDTQYF. As DNA, the CDR3 is TGTGCCAGCAGTGGCGGACAGGTCACAGATACGCAGTATTTT.

This clone has just a few counts. The gene calls are TRBV19 and TRBJ1-2; D is unresolved. Germline-derived CDR1 and CDR2 are LNHDA and SQIVND (reference sequence). The length of the CDR3 is 14 residues. V was trimmed by 5 bases and J by 5 bases, leaving 15 bases between them. CDR3 region: CASSPRQGLYGYTF. In DNA form, the CDR3 reads TGTGCCAGTAGTCCACGACAAGGCCTATATGGCTACACCTTC.

Turning to this clone: The same CDR3 is also encoded by other DNA sequences in this sample. The chain is built from TRBV11-2 and TRBJ2-3, with D unclear. CDR1 is SGHAT and CDR2 is FQNNGV in the germline V gene. The CDR3 has 14 residues. V was shortened by 5 bases and J by 4 bases, with 13 bases between the two germline ends. The CDR3 loop is CASSLSRSADTQYF. In DNA, the CDR3 is TGTGCCAGCAGCCTAAGTCGGTCAGCAGATACGCAGTATTTT. Full variable domain (outside the CDR3, taken from reference TRBV11-2 and TRBJ2-3): EAGVAQSPRYKIIEKRQSVAFWCNPISGHATLYWYQQILGQGPKLLIQFQNNGVVDDSQLPKDRFSAERLKGVDSTLKIQPAKLEDSAVYLCASSLSRSADTQYFGPGTRLTVL.

As to this clone: This same CDR3 is encoded by further DNA sequences in the sample. This chain connects TRBV2 to TRBJ2-1, with 9 positions matching TRBD2. The V and J ends lost 4 bases and 6 bases, in that order; junction bases with no gene match: 4. CDR1 is SNHLY, CDR2 FYNNEI, per germline. This CDR3 region has 14 residues. The CDR3: CASSGLAEPNEQFF. DNA of the CDR3: TGTGCCAGCAGTGGACTAGCGGAACCCAATGAGCAGTTCTTC.

The genes are TRBV23-1 and TRBJ2-7; D might be TRBD2 (6 bases). TRBV23-1 is marked as an open reading frame, function uncertain. This CDR3 is built from 15 residues. V lost 7 bases and J lost 5, with 21 bases in between. The CDR3 nucleotides are TGCGCCAGCACCTCAGGAGGGGCACTTGATCACGAGCAGTACTTC. Its translation is CASTSGGALDHEQYF.

This clone was observed a few times. The chain links TRBV4-1 to TRBJ1-4; the match to TRBD1 covers 7 bases. In germline, CDR1 is MGHRA, CDR2 YSYEKL. Trimming cost V 1 base and J 8 bases; bases outside gene matches: 4. This CDR3 has 14 residues. The CDR3 sequence: CASSQAGTVEKLFF. Written as DNA, the CDR3 is TGCGCCAGCAGCCAAGCCGGGACAGTAGAAAAACTGTTTTTT.

The rearrangement uses TRBV5-6 and TRBJ2-7; D is possibly TRBD1 (5 bases). The CDR3 has 16 amino acids. Germline V CDR1 and CDR2: SGHDT, YYEEEE. V lost 4 bases, J lost 0 bases, and 17 bases lay in between. The CDR3 bases are TGTGCCAGCAGCCCTCAGACAGCCCCAAGCTCCTACGAGCAGTACTTC. Translating it yields CASSPQTAPSSYEQYF.

The chain employs TRBV23-1 and TRBJ1-2, with a possible D match to TRBD1 (5 bases). TRBV23-1 is placed among ORFs of uncertain function. V dropped 2 bases and J dropped 4 bases, with 17 bases sitting between them. The CDR3 sequence is 16 residues long. The CDR3 nucleotides read TGCGCCAGCAGTCAACCCCTTCGGGACCTTTGCTATGGCTACACCTTC. It specifies CASSQPLRDLCYGYTF.

The V call is TRBV2, the J call TRBJ2-1; TRBD1 aligns across 9 bases. The CDR3 length is 16 residues. The V gene end was trimmed by 5 bases and the J gene end by 2 bases; junction bases not matched to a gene: 7. The V gene's germline CDR1 is SNHLY and CDR2 FYNNEI. As DNA, the CDR3 is TGTGCCAGCAGTCTGGTACAGGGGGCTACCTACAATGAGCAGTTCTTC. Encoded protein: CASSLVQGATYNEQFF.

On this clone: The sample has other DNA sequences that encode this CDR3 too. J is TRBJ1-3 and V is TRBV27, with D uncertain. This CDR3 is 13 amino acids long. Germline-derived CDR1 and CDR2 are MNHEY and SMNVEV (reference sequence). The V end lost 2 bases, the J end lost 4 bases, and 6 bases lay between the germline ends. CDR3 in amino acids: CASSLNSGNTIYF. CDR3 sequence (DNA): TGTGCCAGCAGTTTAAATAGCGGAAACACCATATATTTT.

J is TRBJ1-1 and V is TRBV19; 9 bases map to TRBD1. Unmatched junction bases numbered 8, after V lost 5 bases and J lost 4 bases. This CDR3 is built from 15 residues. Germline CDR1 reads LNHDA; CDR2 reads SQIVND (reference sequence). CDR3 loop: CASSGTGRSGTEAFF. CDR3 coding DNA: TGTGCCAGTAGTGGGACAGGGAGGAGCGGCACTGAAGCTTTCTTT. The full variable domain, completed using reference TRBV19 and TRBJ1-1, is DGGITQSPKYLFRKEGQNVTLSCEQNLNHDAMYWYRQDPGQGLRLIYYSQIVNDFQKGDIAEGYSVSREKKESFPLTVTSAQKNPTAFYLCASSGTGRSGTEAFFGQGTRLTVV.

The rearrangement uses TRBV4-1 and TRBJ2-5; D not resolved. Trimming shortened V by 4 bases and J by 5 bases, and 14 bases separated the two germline ends. The CDR3 extends over 14 amino acids. The germline V gene encodes CDR1 MGHRA and CDR2 YSYEKL. The CDR3 loop reads CASSLGFSRETQYF. The DNA for the CDR3 is TGCGCCAGCAGCCTGGGGTTTAGTAGGGAGACCCAGTACTTC.